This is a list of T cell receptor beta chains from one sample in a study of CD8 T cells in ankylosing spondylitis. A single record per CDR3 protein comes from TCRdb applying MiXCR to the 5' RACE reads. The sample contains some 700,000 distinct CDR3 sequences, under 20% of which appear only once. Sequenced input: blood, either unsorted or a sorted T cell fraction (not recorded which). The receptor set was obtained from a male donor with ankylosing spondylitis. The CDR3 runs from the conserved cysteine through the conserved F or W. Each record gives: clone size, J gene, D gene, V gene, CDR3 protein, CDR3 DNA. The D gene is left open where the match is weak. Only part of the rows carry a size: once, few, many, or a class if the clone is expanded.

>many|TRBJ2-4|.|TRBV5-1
CASSPALFSQKSFQYF
TGCGCCAGCAGCCCCGCCCTGTTTAGCCAAAAATCCTTTCAGTACTTC
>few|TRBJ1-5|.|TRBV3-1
CASSQGRADNQPQHF
TGTGCCAGCAGCCAAGGACGGGCGGATAATCAGCCCCAGCATTTT
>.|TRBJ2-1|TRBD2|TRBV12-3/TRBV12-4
CASSTLAGEQFF
TGTGCCAGCAGTACCCTAGCGGGTGAGCAGTTCTTC
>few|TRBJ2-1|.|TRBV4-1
CASSQDESSYNEQFF
TGCGCCAGCAGCCAAGATGAGAGCTCCTACAATGAGCAGTTCTTC
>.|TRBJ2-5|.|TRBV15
CATSRDPIEGTDQETQYF
TGTGCCACCAGCAGAGATCCAATCGAAGGGACGGACCAAGAGACCCAGTACTTC
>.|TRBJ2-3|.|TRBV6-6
CASRNERTDTQYF
TGTGCCAGCAGAAACGAACGCACAGATACGCAGTATTTT
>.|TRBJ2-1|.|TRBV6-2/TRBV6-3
CASSPWQSSYNEQFF
TGTGCCAGCAGTCCCTGGCAGAGCTCCTACAATGAGCAGTTCTTC
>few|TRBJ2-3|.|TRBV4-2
CASSQALGSDTQYF
TGTGCCAGCAGCCAAGCCCTAGGGTCAGATACGCAGTATTTT
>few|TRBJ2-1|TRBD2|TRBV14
CASSQLPGRNEQFF
TGTGCCAGCAGCCAACTTCCCGGGAGGAATGAGCAGTTCTTC
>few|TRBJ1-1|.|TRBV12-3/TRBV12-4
CASSSTQQGSTEAFF
TGTGCCAGCAGTTCCACTCAACAGGGAAGTACTGAAGCTTTCTTT
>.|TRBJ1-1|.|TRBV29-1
CSVALKGVGEAFF
TGCAGCGTTGCCCTCAAGGGTGTGGGTGAAGCTTTCTTT
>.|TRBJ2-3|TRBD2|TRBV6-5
CASSYSRAGEADTQYF
TGTGCCAGCAGTTACTCGAGAGCGGGAGAGGCAGATACGCAGTATTTT
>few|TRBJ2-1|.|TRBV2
CASKESSYNEQFF
TGTGCCAGCAAGGAGAGCTCCTACAATGAGCAGTTCTTC
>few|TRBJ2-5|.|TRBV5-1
CASSLAQGTKETQYF
TGCGCCAGCAGCTTGGCCCAGGGTACCAAAGAGACCCAGTACTTC
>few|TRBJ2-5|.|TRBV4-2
CASSQGLQKQETQYF
TGTGCCAGCAGCCAAGGACTACAGAAACAAGAGACCCAGTACTTC
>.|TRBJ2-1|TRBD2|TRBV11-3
CASSRTTAGGTNEQFF
TGTGCCAGCAGCCGAACTACAGCGGGAGGTACGAATGAGCAGTTCTTC
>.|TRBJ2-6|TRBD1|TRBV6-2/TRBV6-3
CASSWDRGLYGANVLTF
TGTGCCAGCAGCTGGGACAGGGGGCTATATGGGGCCAACGTCCTGACTTTC
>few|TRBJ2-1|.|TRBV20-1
CSAPSLGAHPNEQFF
TGCAGTGCACCCTCGTTGGGCGCACACCCCAATGAGCAGTTCTTC
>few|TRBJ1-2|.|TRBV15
CATSRGGNAVYGYTF
TGTGCCACCAGCAGAGGGGGGAACGCTGTCTATGGCTACACCTTC
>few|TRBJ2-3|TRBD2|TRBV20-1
CSAPASGSQDTQYF
TGCAGTGCTCCCGCTAGCGGGAGTCAAGATACGCAGTATTTT
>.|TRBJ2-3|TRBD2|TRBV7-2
CASGATSGTDTQYF
TGTGCCAGCGGGGCGACTAGCGGCACAGATACGCAGTATTTT
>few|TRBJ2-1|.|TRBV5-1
CASGLRGGNNEQFF
TGCGCCAGCGGGTTGCGGGGAGGAAACAATGAGCAGTTCTTC
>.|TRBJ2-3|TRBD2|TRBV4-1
CASSQRLAEDTQYF
TGCGCCAGCAGCCAGCGGCTAGCGGAGGATACGCAGTATTTT
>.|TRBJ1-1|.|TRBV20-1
CSARARRGNTEAFF
TGCAGTGCTAGAGCCAGACGGGGGAACACTGAAGCTTTCTTT
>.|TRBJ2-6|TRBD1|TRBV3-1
CASSRNQGAEGANVLTF
TGTGCCAGCAGCCGAAACCAGGGGGCGGAAGGGGCCAACGTCCTGACTTTC
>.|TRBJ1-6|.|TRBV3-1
CASSQGTANSPLHF
TGTGCCAGCAGCCAAGGGACGGCTAATTCACCCCTCCACTTT
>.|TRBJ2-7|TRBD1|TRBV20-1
CSSSQTGGFGYEQYF
TGCAGTTCGAGCCAGACAGGGGGATTTGGCTACGAGCAGTACTTC
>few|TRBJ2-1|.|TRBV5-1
CASSLSATEQFF
TGCGCCAGCAGCTTGAGCGCTACTGAGCAGTTCTTC
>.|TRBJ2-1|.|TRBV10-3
CAISDQSQNSYNEQFF
TGTGCCATCAGTGATCAGTCCCAAAACTCCTACAATGAGCAGTTCTTC
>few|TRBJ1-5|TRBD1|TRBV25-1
CASTQRGTGGRRQPQHF
TGTGCCAGCACCCAGCGCGGGACAGGGGGTCGAAGGCAGCCCCAGCATTTT
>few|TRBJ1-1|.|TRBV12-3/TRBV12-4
CASGSVNTEAFF
TGTGCCAGTGGATCAGTGAACACTGAAGCTTTCTTT
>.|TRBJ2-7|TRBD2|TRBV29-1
CSVEEARGGAYEQYF
TGCAGCGTTGAAGAGGCGCGGGGGGGCGCCTACGAGCAGTACTTC
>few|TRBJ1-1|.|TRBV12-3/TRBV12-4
CASSSPPGHTEAFF
TGTGCCAGCAGTTCTCCCCCCGGGCACACTGAAGCTTTCTTT
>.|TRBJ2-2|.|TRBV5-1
CASSLVPTTGELFF
TGCGCCAGCAGCTTGGTACCGACCACCGGGGAGCTGTTTTTT
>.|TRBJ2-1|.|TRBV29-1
CSVETPHSGIYNEQFF
TGCAGCGTTGAGACCCCCCATAGCGGAATTTACAATGAGCAGTTCTTC
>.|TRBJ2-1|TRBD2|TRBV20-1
CSARPRGAGDYNEQFF
TGCAGTGCTAGACCCCGAGGGGCGGGGGATTACAATGAGCAGTTCTTC
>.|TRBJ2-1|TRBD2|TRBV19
CASRPRVGGSSYNEQFF
TGTGCCAGTAGACCCCGGGTTGGCGGGAGTTCCTACAATGAGCAGTTCTTC
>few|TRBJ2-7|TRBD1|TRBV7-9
CASSLGQGPLYEQYF
TGTGCCAGCAGCTTAGGACAGGGGCCCCTCTACGAGCAGTACTTC
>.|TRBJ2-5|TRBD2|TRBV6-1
CASSGGKLAEKGETQYF
TGTGCCAGCAGTGGGGGGAAACTAGCGGAGAAGGGAGAGACCCAGTACTTC
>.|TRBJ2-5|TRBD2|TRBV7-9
CASSPPVASGEQETQYF
TGTGCCAGCAGCCCCCCCGTGGCTAGCGGAGAACAAGAGACCCAGTACTTC
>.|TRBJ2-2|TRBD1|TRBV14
CASSHTGVGELFF
TGTGCCAGCAGCCACACAGGGGTCGGGGAGCTGTTTTTT
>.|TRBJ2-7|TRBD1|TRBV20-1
CSASTGTGSREQYF
TGCAGTGCTAGTACCGGGACAGGGTCAAGGGAGCAGTACTTC
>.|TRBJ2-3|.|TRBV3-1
CASSPSGADTQYF
TGTGCCAGCAGCCCCTCGGGGGCAGATACGCAGTATTTT
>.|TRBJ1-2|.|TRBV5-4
CASSLEPSNYGYTF
TGTGCCAGCAGCTTGGAGCCCAGTAACTATGGCTACACCTTC
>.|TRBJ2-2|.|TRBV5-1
CASHYDPRLAEHTGELFF
TGCGCCAGCCACTACGACCCTCGGCTAGCCGAACACACCGGGGAGCTGTTTTTT
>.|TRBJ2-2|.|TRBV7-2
CASSRDLTPGELFF
TGTGCCAGCAGCCGGGACCTGACGCCCGGGGAGCTGTTTTTT
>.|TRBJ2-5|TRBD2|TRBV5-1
CASRFLSGGSQETQYF
TGCGCCAGCAGGTTCCTTAGCGGGGGGAGCCAAGAGACCCAGTACTTC
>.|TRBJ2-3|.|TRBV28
CASSLFPGSGTSDTQYF
TGTGCCAGCAGTCTTTTTCCGGGATCGGGGACCTCAGATACGCAGTATTTT
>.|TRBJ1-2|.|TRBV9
CASSVVGYTF
TGTGCCAGCAGCGTAGTAGGCTACACCTTC
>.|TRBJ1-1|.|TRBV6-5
CASSYLGGGTEAFF
TGTGCCAGCAGTTACCTGGGGGGCGGCACTGAAGCTTTCTTT
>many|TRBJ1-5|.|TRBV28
CASIVSGGRYSNQPQHF
TGTGCCAGCATTGTCTCCGGGGGCCGATATAGCAATCAGCCCCAGCATTTT
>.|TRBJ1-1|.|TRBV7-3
CASRAGTQNTEAFF
TGTGCCAGCAGGGCTGGGACACAGAACACTGAAGCTTTCTTT
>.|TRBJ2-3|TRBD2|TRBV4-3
CASSPGVAGGYTDTQYF
TGCGCCAGCAGCCCGGGGGTGGCGGGAGGGTACACAGATACGCAGTATTTT
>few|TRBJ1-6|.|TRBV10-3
CAISETARSSYNSPLHF
TGTGCCATCAGTGAGACAGCCAGAAGCTCCTATAATTCACCCCTCCACTTT
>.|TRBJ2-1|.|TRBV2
CASSVLFQRSYNEQFF
TGTGCCAGCAGTGTCCTTTTCCAGCGCTCCTACAATGAGCAGTTCTTC
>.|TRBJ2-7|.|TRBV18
CASSPVTQSYEQYF
TGTGCCAGCTCACCAGTGACCCAGTCCTACGAGCAGTACTTC
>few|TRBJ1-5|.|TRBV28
CASSFGSILSIYSNQPQHF
TGTGCCAGCAGTTTCGGTTCGATCCTTTCTATTTATAGCAATCAGCCCCAGCATTTT
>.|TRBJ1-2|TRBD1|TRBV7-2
CASSTYRDRIGYTF
TGTGCCAGCAGCACTTACCGGGACAGGATTGGCTACACCTTC
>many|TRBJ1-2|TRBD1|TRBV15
CATSGGDRGPGYTF
TGTGCCACCAGCGGAGGGGACAGGGGGCCTGGCTACACCTTC
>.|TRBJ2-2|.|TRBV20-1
CSASQGTTGELFF
TGCAGTGCTAGCCAGGGAACCACCGGGGAGCTGTTTTTT